The 3 T cell receptor beta chains listed next were all sequenced from one sample in a study of control samples from healthy donors and cancer patients. Using immunoSEQ multiplex PCR, the repertoire was profiled, and TCRdb retains in-frame clones only, with some absent. This sample yields 85,000 to 95,000 clones, of which around 89% are seen a single time; roughly 14% belongs to the top ten. The source material was blood. The receptors were gathered from a woman aged 70-85 years in good health.

This clone was observed once. The chain combines TRBV5-1 with TRBJ1-2; no firm D call. There are 14 residues in the CDR3. Germline CDR1 reads SGHRS; CDR2 reads YFSETQ. Trimming stripped 4 bases from V and 1 base from J, with 11 bases between. The CDR3 nucleotides are TGCGCCAGCAGCCCGGTAGACCGTAACTATGGCTACACCTTC. Residues: CASSPVDRNYGYTF.

The chain employs TRBV5-4 and TRBJ1-2; 9 positions agree with TRBD1. The germline V gene encodes CDR1 SGHNT and CDR2 YYREEE (reference sequence). Unmatched junction bases numbered 4, after V lost 2 bases and J lost 2 bases. The length of the CDR3 is 15 residues. The CDR3 DNA sequence: TGTGCCAGCAGCTTACAGGGGGCAGGGAACTATGGCTACACCTTC. It yields the protein CASSLQGAGNYGYTF.

As DNA, the CDR3 is TGTGCCAGCACCTTCTGGACAGGGACTAACTATGGCTACACCTTC. It specifies CASTFWTGTNYGYTF. The V and J genes are TRBV7-9 and TRBJ1-2, with 8 bases fitting TRBD1. CDR3 size: 15 residues. J lost 0 bases, V lost 7 bases, and 7 bases had no gene match. Germline CDR1 reads SEHNR; CDR2 reads FQNEAQ (reference sequence).